The clone carrying this TCR beta chain showed up many times. Its target is not known. The CDR3 is 16 residues long. The germline gives CDR1 SGHNT, CDR2 YENEEA. V was shortened by 1 base and J by 4 bases, with 16 bases between the two germline ends. The library protocol tagged each TCR cDNA with a unique molecular identifier. TCRdb itself ran the 5' RACE reads through MiXCR, one entry per CDR3 protein. This sample has tens of thousands of distinct CDR3 sequences, with 3.3% found just once. This record comes from a study of spatial heterogeneity in lung cancer. As for time point: sample taken at primary tumor resection. Without sorting, whole RNA was sequenced from tumor, nontumor lung or frozen PBMC. There were roughly 72 donors, all of them untreated patients with early-stage non-small cell lung cancer. General study points: Tumor TCRs that were ubiquitous and expanded showed up in blood more at resection than follow-up.

The V call is TRBV11-3, the J call TRBJ2-5; a possible D gene is TRBD2 (6 bases). Sequencing was performed on PBMCs, taken at surgery. The receptor comes from a female donor with early-stage non-small cell lung cancer. In DNA form, the CDR3 reads TGTGCCAGCAGCTTAGGGTTCGGAGGGTTCACAGAGACCCAGTACTTC. This encodes CASSLGFGGFTETQYF.